The T cell receptor (beta chain) under discussion was sequenced for a study of blood T cells in healthy people across ages (dated by TCRdb to 2015 to 2017). About the full investigation: In model experiments, template switching captured about one uniquely barcoded TCR beta cDNA molecule for every two T cells. For two donors (one aged 18 to 29 and one aged 80 or older), the study analyzed two additional independent replicas of 1 million unique cDNA reads from the same blood draw. To avoid experimental bias, donors of different ages were randomly spread across the sequencing lanes. To track age-related changes in TCR beta repertoire diversity, the study relied on deep sequencing normalized with unique cDNA molecular identifiers. Donors were grouped into four age groups: young (average roughly 15 years), middle-aged (around 39), aged (roughly 62) and long-lived (less than 85).

The 39 donors, aged about 6 to 100 years, were systemically healthy Caucasian individuals from Russia. Roughly 9 milliliters of peripheral blood were drawn from each donor into EDTA-treated Vacutainer tubes. Ficoll-Paque density-gradient centrifugation was used to isolate PBMCs, with at least 6.5 million per sample. Total RNA was extracted from PBMCs with Trizol reagent, with at least 6 micrograms obtained per sample. For every donor, an aliquot of PBMCs went through flow cytometry to measure the percentages of naive CD45RAhigh/CD27high T cells. Libraries were built with 5' RACE. Data came from an Illumina HiSeq 2500. A second about 7 to 11 cycle PCR used a sample-barcoded 5' primer and a J-beta primer mix. Each TCR beta cDNA molecule received a unique molecular identifier from a template-switch 5' adaptor carrying 12 random nucleotides. At least 2.5 million CDR3-containing paired-end reads were obtained from each sample. First-strand cDNA was synthesized from all RNA with the Mint cDNA synthesis kit, primed by a TRBC-specific oligonucleotide. Following uracil-DNA glycosylase treatment, a first 18-cycle PCR with universal primers M1SS and BC2_uni_R was performed on all cDNA. Per the source publication's procedure: For normalization, 1 million high-quality reads, each with a distinct molecular identifier, were randomly selected from each sample. Instead of being binned into consensus sequences, reads that shared molecular identifiers were thrown out. MiTCR, set to a Q25 quality threshold and the strictest error-elimination algorithm, was used for CDR3 identification, clonotype clustering and error correction. A nonparametric unseen species model with Euler transformation was used to estimate a lower bound on total TCR beta diversity. The public reads were reanalyzed by TCRdb: fastp trimming at Q25, MiXCR alignment, in-frame beta chains only. Under each unique CDR3 protein, matching rows form one entry showing the most common genes and DNA. The V and J calls reflect TCRdb's pipeline rather than the authors' work. The sample table shows 790,000 or so distinct CDR3 sequences, and roughly three fifths are seen once. The ten largest clones capture around 24% of the sample.

What the study reported, not specific to this receptor: Compared with the aged group, the long-lived group had more naive CD4+ T cells, fewer expanded clones and increased TCR diversity, a pattern suggesting age selection. Because the CMV infection status of the donors was unknown, age-related changes in expanded clonotypes may potentially have been confounded. As age increased, observed TCR beta diversity per million T cells dropped in a roughly linear way, and a significant reduction was already evident by age approximately 40. A strong correlation was found between observed TCR beta diversity and the percentage of naive T cells measured by flow cytometry. Estimates of total diversity based on one million sequenced T cells were considered lower bounds and underestimates. Conclusive comparison of naive and antigen-experienced compartments was prevented by the profiling of bulk unsorted PBMCs.

This clonotype was picked up a small number of times. The antigen it binds to is not known. Nothing much larger sits one base from this clone, and base qualities are not available. V is clipped by 4 bases and J by 5 bases, and the sequence between their germline boundaries is 12 bases long. The CDR3 contains 13 residues, cysteine and phenylalanine counted. Just the 39-base CDR3 DNA is kept, in frame starting at base 1. Per the germline V gene, SGHRS is the CDR1 and YFSETQ is the CDR2. The sequenced sample was blood. The receptor's source is a man between 35 and 55 years old in good health. The sequence joins TRBV5-1 to TRBJ2-5; no confident D gene assignment can be made. The CDR3 has the sequence CASSQILTETQYF. The nucleotides are TGCGCCAGCAGCCAGATTTTGACGGAGACCCAGTACTTC.